This TCR beta chain was sequenced for a study of blood T cell repertoires in COVID-19. Study overall: Material from acute and convalescent COVID-19 was sourced from the United States, Italy and Spain. PBMCs, B-cell-depleted T cells, or T cells provided the cDNA or gDNA that made up the material.

In the original workflow: Scientists estimated how many nucleated cells there were by amplifying reference gene primers. This table comes from immunoSEQ multiplex PCR, and its TCRdb copy is limited to in-frame clones, with some not included. Clone size and the V and J calls come from that table; the DNA yielded D and trimming. Of roughly 130,000 clones in the sample, roughly 89% were seen once. Trimming removed 2 bases from V and 0 bases from J, with 15 bases in between. Germline V gene lookup returns CDR1 KGHSH and CDR2 LQKENI. This CDR3 region has 17 residues. V is TRBV18 and J is TRBJ2-3; D possibly corresponds to TRBD1 (5 bases). The material sequenced was peripheral blood. The receptor was isolated from a man aged 35 to 55 with acute or convalescent COVID-19. Here the CDR3 DNA reads TGTGCCAGCTCACCAAAGCAGGGTGGGCCTAGCACAGATACGCAGTATTTT. Translating gives CASSPKQGGPSTDTQYF. Variable domain in full (rest from reference TRBV18 and TRBJ2-3): NAGVMQNPRHLVRRRGQEARLRCSPMKGHSHVYWYRQLPEEGLKFMVYLQKENIIDESGMPKERFSAEFPKEGPSILRIQQVVRGDSAAYFCASSPKQGGPSTDTQYFGPGTRLTVL.